This T cell receptor (beta chain) came from a study of human T cells and chemical hapten exposure. Using its own MiXCR run on the RACE reads, TCRdb lists one record per CDR3 protein. The sample contains about 84,000 distinct CDR3 sequences, about a tenth of which appear only once. CDR1 is SGHNT and CDR2 is YYREEE in the germline V gene (reference sequence). This CDR3 contains 15 residues. The V and J ends lost 3 bases and 0 bases, in that order; junction bases with no gene match: 6. Time point here: patch test 3, about 24 weeks after DPC sensitization. The treatment is: therapeutic diphenylcyclopropenone sensitization with weekly scalp DPC. The starting material, unfractionated whole blood, was used for total RNA extraction. This clonotype was seen many times.

The V and J genes are TRBV5-4 and TRBJ2-7; 7 nucleotides agree with TRBD2. This clonotype originated in a woman aged 50 to 60 with alopecia areata. Some clones in this sample may be carry-over from other donors' samples. Sequences were derived from whole blood, sampled in connection with sensitization to the hapten diphenylcyclopropenone (DPC). For the CDR3, the DNA is TGTGCCAGCAGCTCTAGCGGCCGAATCTCCTACGAGCAGTACTTC. This sequence encodes CASSSSGRISYEQYF.